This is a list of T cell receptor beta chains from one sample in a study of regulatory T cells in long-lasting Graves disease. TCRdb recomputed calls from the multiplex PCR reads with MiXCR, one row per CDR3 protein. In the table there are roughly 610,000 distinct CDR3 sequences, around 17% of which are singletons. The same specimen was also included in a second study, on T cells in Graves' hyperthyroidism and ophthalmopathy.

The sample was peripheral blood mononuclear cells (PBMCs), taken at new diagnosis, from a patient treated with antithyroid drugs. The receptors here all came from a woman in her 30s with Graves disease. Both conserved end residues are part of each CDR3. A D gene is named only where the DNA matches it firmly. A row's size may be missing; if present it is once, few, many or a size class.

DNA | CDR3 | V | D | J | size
TGCGCCAGCAGCCACGATGCTTCGGGTCAGCCCCAGCATTTT | CASSHDASGQPQHF | TRBV4-1 | - | TRBJ1-5 | few
TGTGCCAGCAGTAAGAGTGCAGGGGGCGCGAGAGCCGGGGAGCTGTTTTTT | CASSKSAGGARAGELFF | TRBV6-1 | TRBD1 | TRBJ2-2 | -
TGTGCCAGCAGTCGACAGGGTACTCAGCCCCAGCATTTT | CASSRQGTQPQHF | TRBV6-2/TRBV6-3 | TRBD1 | TRBJ1-5 | many
TGTGCCACCAGTGAGGGTAGCGGGATTGGTTGGACCCAGTACTTC | CATSEGSGIGWTQYF | TRBV24-1 | TRBD2 | TRBJ2-5 | few
TGTGCCATCAGTGGGGTGGCAGCGAGTGAAGCTTTCTTT | CAISGVAASEAFF | TRBV10-3 | - | TRBJ1-1 | many
TGTGCCAGCAGTTCCCACACTAAGCCCCACGAGCAGTACTTC | CASSSHTKPHEQYF | TRBV6-2/TRBV6-3 | - | TRBJ2-7 | many
TGCGCCACACAGGGGGCACAGGGAGAGACCCAGTACTTC | CATQGAQGETQYF | TRBV10-2 | TRBD1 | TRBJ2-5 | -
TGTGCCAGCAGCTTGCAGGGGTGGGGGACCCAGTACTTC | CASSLQGWGTQYF | TRBV5-6 | - | TRBJ2-5 | few
TGTGCCAGCAGCCTCCTGGAGGGCGGGAGCAATGAGCAGTTCTTC | CASSLLEGGSNEQFF | TRBV7-3 | TRBD2 | TRBJ2-1 | many
TGTGCCAGCAGCTTAGCGACTAGCGGGAGGGGTGAGCAGTACTTC | CASSLATSGRGEQYF | TRBV7-8 | TRBD2 | TRBJ2-7 | many
TGTGCCACCAGCAGAGTTGGCCCCACTGAAGCTTTCTTT | CATSRVGPTEAFF | TRBV15 | - | TRBJ1-1 | -
TGTGCCAGCAGCTTAAGGGACACCGGGGAGCTGTTTTTT | CASSLRDTGELFF | TRBV5-1 | - | TRBJ2-2 | many
TGCGCCAGCAGCCTGGGACACAAGAGCTCTGGAAACACCATATATTTT | CASSLGHKSSGNTIYF | TRBV4-1 | - | TRBJ1-3 | -
TGTGCCAGCAGCCAGGGACAGGCCTACGAGCAGTACTTC | CASSQGQAYEQYF | TRBV6-1 | TRBD1 | TRBJ2-7 | -
TGTGCCAGCAGCCTAACAGGGTGGAATGAGCAGTTCTTC | CASSLTGWNEQFF | TRBV6-2/TRBV6-3 | - | TRBJ2-1 | -
TGTGCCAGCAGGATCCCGGCTAGCGGGGGAAGGGAGCAGTACTTC | CASRIPASGGREQYF | TRBV11-2 | TRBD2 | TRBJ2-7 | few
TGTGCCAGCAGTACCCCCCTGAGACAGGGGCCCTACGAGCAGTACTTC | CASSTPLRQGPYEQYF | TRBV28 | TRBD1 | TRBJ2-7 | -
TGTGCCAGTAGTATAGGAGGAGTAAACTATGGCTACACCTTC | CASSIGGVNYGYTF | TRBV19 | - | TRBJ1-2 | -